The source of this T cell receptor beta chain is a study of regulatory T cells in long-lasting Graves disease. Both iRepertoire HTBI primers and Arm-PCR of CDR3 regions were used to build the TCR beta libraries. Source study methods: Identification yielded 62 TRBV and roughly 14 TRBJ segments across samples. From the multiplex PCR reads, TCRdb called clonotypes with MiXCR, one entry per CDR3 protein. The V and J calls were not made by the authors but by TCRdb's processing. Here the sample spans some 430,000 distinct CDR3 sequences, roughly 21% being singletons. Findings and caveats of the study: The study found persistent patients shared more public clonotypes (2,741) than new patients (around 1,000).

In the case of this clonotype: Its antigen is unknown. The germline gene is not matched at one end of the junction; a read error may be the cause.

Time point given: persistent/refractory GD, antithyroid drugs over 5 years with positive TRAb. Extracted PBMC RNA gave rise to the TCR library. This TCR was recovered from a female donor with Graves disease. The source material was peripheral blood mononuclear cells (PBMCs), sampled when the disease was refractory, from a patient treated with antithyroid drugs.

The CDR3 bases are TGTGCCAGCACCAGGGGTCAGCCTAATGAAAAACTGTCTTTT. It translates to CASTRGQPNEKLSF. The rearrangement uses TRBV28 and TRBJ1-4; a weak D match, TRBD1 (6 bases). Germline-derived CDR1 and CDR2 are MDHEN and SYDVKM. There are 14 residues in the CDR3.